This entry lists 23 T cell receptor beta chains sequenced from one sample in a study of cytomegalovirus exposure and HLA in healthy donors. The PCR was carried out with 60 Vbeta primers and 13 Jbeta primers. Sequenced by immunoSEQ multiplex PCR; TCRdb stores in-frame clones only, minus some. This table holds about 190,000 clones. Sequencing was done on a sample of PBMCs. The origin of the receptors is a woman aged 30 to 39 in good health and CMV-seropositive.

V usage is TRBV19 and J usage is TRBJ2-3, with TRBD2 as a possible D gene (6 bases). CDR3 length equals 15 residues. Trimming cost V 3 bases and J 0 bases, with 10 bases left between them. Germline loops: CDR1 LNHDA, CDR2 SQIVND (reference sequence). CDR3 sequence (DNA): TGTGCCAGTAGTATCCGGGCGGGAAGCACAGATACGCAGTATTTT. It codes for CASSIRAGSTDTQYF.

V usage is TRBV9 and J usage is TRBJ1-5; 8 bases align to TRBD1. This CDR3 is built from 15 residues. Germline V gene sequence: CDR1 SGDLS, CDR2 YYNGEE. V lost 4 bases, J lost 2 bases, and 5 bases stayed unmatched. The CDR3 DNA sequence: TGTGCCAGCAGCCCAGGGGGCAACGGCAATCAGCCCCAGCATTTT. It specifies CASSPGGNGNQPQHF.

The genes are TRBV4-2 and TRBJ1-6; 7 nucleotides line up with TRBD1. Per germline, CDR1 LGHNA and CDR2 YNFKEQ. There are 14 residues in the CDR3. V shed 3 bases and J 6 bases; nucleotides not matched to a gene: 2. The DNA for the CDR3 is TGTGCCAGCAGCCAGACAGGGACTAATTCACCCCTCCACTTT. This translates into CASSQTGTNSPLHF.

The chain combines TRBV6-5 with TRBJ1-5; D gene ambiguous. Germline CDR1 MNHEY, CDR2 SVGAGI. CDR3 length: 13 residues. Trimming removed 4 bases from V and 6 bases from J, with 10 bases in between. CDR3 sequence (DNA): TGTGCCAGCAGTTCTACCCCGAGTCAGCCCCAGCATTTT. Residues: CASSSTPSQPQHF.

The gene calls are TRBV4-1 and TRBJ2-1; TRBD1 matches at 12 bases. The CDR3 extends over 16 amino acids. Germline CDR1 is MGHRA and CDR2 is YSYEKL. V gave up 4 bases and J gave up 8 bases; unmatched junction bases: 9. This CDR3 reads CASSPLGQGAGDEQFF. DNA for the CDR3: TGCGCCAGCAGCCCCTTGGGACAGGGGGCTGGCGATGAGCAGTTCTTC.

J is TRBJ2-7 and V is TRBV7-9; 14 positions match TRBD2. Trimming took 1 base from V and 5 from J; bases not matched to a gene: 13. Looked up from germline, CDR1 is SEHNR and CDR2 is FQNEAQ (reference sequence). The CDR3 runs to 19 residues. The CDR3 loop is CASSLETSGRASPPNEQYF. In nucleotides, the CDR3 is TGTGCCAGCAGCTTAGAGACTAGCGGGAGGGCCAGTCCACCTAACGAGCAGTACTTC. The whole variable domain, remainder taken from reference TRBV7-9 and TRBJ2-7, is DTGVSQNPRHKITKRGQNVTFRCDPISEHNRLYWYRQTLGQGPEFLTYFQNEAQLEKSRLLSDRFSAERPKGSFSTLEIQRTEQGDSAMYLCASSLETSGRASPPNEQYFGPGTRLTVT.

In DNA form, the CDR3 reads TGTGCCAGCTCACCGATGCGACAGCGAGCTGGGGCCAACGTCCTGACTTTC. Protein product: CASSPMRQRAGANVLTF. V gene TRBV18 combines with J gene TRBJ2-6; D perhaps matches TRBD1 (5 bases). Germline V gene data show CDR1 as KGHSH and CDR2 as LQKENI. The CDR3 runs to 17 residues. The germline V and J ends were trimmed by 3 bases and 2 bases, with 14 bases remaining between them.

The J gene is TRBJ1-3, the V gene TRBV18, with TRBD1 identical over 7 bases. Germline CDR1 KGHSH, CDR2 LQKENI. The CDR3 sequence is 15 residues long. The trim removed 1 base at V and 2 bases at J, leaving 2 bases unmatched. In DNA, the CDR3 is TGTGCCAGCTCACCACAGGGACAGCCTGGAAACACCATATATTTT. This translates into CASSPQGQPGNTIYF.

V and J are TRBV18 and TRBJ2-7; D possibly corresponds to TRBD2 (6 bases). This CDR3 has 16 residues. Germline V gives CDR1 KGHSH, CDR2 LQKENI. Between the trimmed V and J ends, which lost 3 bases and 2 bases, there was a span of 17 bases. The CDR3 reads CASSPQPLLAAYEQYF. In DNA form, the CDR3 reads TGTGCCAGCTCACCCCAACCATTACTAGCCGCCTACGAGCAGTACTTC.

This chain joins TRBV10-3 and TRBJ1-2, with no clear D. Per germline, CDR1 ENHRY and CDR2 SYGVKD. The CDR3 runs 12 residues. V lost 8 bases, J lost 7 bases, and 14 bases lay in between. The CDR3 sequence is CAIGSGEGGYTF. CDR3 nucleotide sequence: TGTGCCATCGGGTCCGGGGAAGGTGGCTACACCTTC.

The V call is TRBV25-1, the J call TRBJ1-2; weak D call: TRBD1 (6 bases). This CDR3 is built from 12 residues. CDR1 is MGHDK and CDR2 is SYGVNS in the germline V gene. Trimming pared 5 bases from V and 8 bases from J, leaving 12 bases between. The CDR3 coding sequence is TGTGCCAGCAGTCGGGACATCGGGGGCTACACCTTC. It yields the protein CASSRDIGGYTF.

As DNA, the CDR3 is TGTGCCAGCAGGGCCAGGGGTGGCCCCCAGCATTTT. Translating it yields CASRARGGPQHF. V usage is TRBV2 and J usage is TRBJ1-5; maybe TRBD1 (6 bases). From germline, CDR1 is SNHLY and CDR2 FYNNEI. The CDR3 is 12 residues long. V was shortened by 6 bases and J by 10 bases, with 13 bases between the two germline ends.

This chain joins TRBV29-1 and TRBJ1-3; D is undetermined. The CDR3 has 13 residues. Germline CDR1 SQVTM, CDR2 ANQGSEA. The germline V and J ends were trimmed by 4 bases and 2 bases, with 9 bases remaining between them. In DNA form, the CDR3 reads TGCAGCGTTGCGGGTTTTGCTGGAAACACCATATATTTT. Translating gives CSVAGFAGNTIYF.

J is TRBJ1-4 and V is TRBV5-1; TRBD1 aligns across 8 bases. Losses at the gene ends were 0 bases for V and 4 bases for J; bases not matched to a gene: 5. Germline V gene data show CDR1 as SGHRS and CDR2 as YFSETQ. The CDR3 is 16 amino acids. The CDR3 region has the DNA TGCGCCAGCAGCTTGGGCCCACAGGGGGGTAATGAAAAACTGTTTTTT. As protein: CASSLGPQGGNEKLFF. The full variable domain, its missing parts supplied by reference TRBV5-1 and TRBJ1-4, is KAGVTQTPRYLIKTRGQQVTLSCSPISGHRSVSWYQQTPGQGLQFLFEYFSETQRNKGNFPGRFSGRQFSNSRSEMNVSTLELGDSALYLCASSLGPQGGNEKLFFGSGTQLSVL.

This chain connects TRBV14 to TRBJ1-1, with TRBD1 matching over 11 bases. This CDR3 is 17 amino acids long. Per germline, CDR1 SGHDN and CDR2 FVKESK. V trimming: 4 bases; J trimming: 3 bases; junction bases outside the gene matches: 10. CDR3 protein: CASSLLGQGARDTEAFF. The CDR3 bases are TGTGCCAGCAGCCTACTCGGACAGGGGGCGCGAGACACTGAAGCTTTCTTT.

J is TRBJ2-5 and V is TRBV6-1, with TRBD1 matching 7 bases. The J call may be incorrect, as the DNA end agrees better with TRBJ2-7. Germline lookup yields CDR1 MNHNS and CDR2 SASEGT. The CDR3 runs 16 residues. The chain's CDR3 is CASSVELVGQAYEQYF. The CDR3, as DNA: TGTGCCAGCAGTGTTGAACTCGTCGGACAGGCCTACGAGCAGTACTTC.

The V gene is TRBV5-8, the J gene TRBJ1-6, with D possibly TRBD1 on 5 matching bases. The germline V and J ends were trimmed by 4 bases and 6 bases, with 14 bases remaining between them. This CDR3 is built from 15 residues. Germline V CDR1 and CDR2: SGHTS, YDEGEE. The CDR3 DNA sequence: TGTGCCAGCAGCCAACGACAGAGAGGTAATTCACCCCTCCACTTT. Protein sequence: CASSQRQRGNSPLHF.

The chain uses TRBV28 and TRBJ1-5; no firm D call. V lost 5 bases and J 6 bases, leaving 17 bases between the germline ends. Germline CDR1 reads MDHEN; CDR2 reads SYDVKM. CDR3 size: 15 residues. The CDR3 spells CASSPPAVKFQPQHF. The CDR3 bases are TGTGCCAGCAGTCCCCCGGCGGTAAAGTTTCAGCCCCAGCATTTT.

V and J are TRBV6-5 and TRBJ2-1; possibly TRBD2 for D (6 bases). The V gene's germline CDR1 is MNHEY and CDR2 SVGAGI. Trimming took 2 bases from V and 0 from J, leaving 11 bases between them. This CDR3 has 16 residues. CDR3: CASSYVADPSYNEQFF. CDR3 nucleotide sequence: TGTGCCAGCAGTTACGTAGCGGACCCCTCCTACAATGAGCAGTTCTTC.

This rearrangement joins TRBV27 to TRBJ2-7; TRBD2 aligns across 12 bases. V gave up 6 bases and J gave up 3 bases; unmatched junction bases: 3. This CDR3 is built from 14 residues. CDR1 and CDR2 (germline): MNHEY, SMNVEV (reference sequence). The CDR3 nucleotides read TGTGCCAGCAGCCTAGCGGGAGGGATCTACGAGCAGTACTTC. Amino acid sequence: CASSLAGGIYEQYF.

CDR3 amino acids: CATVTGNQPQHF. As DNA, the CDR3 is TGTGCAACGGTAACTGGCAATCAGCCCCAGCATTTT. The V call is TRBV6-6, the J call TRBJ1-5; D call uncertain. The CDR3 totals 12 residues. Per the germline V gene, CDR1 is MNHNY and CDR2 is SVGAGI (reference sequence).

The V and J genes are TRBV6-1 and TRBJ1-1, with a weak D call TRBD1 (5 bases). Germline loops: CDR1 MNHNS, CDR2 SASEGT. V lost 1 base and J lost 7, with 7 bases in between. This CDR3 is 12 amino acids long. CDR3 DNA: TGTGCCAGCAGTGAAGGACAGCTTGAAGCTTTCTTT. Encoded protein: CASSEGQLEAFF.

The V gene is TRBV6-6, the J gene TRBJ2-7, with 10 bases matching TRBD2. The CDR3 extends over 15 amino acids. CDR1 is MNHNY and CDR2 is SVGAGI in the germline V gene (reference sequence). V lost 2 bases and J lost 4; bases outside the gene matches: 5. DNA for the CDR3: TGTGCCAGCAGTTACCTCCTGACTAGCGGGTACGAGCAGTACTTC. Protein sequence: CASSYLLTSGYEQYF.